This is a list of T cell receptor beta chains from one sample in a study of T cell repertoires in cytomegalovirus infection. TCRdb used MiXCR to reprocess the reads, holding one entry per CDR3 protein. The sample records about 240,000 distinct CDR3 sequences, under 8.5% being singletons. Material: PBMCs. The origin of the receptors is a human donor in good health (CMV status not recorded). Some clones in this sample may be carry-over from other donors' samples. Each CDR3 is given with its conserved first and last residue. The size of a clone is reported for some rows only, either as once, few or many, or as a class for expanded clones.

v_gene	len	abundance	j_gene	CDR3aa
TRBV5-1	16	many	TRBJ2-2	CASSLTGTGGTGELFF
TRBV5-1	17	many	TRBJ1-1	CASSRGTGGRANTEAFF
TRBV20-1	15	many	TRBJ2-1	CSARRGGAPYNEQFF
TRBV20-1	14	many	TRBJ2-3	CSARTSRDTDTQYF
TRBV7-9	13	many	TRBJ2-2	CARGITNTGELFF
TRBV20-1	12	many	TRBJ1-1	CSAEGGRSEAFF
TRBV20-1	11	many	TRBJ2-1	CSAGGFNEQFF
TRBV4-2	17	many	TRBJ2-1	CASSPSGLAGGHNEQFF
TRBV2	12	few	TRBJ1-1	CASTGDATEAFF
TRBV20-1	11	many	TRBJ1-5	CSARGAQAQHF
TRBV2	15	few	TRBJ2-3	CASMGASYSTDTQYF
TRBV7-2	13	many	TRBJ2-3	CASSRTFGDTQYF
TRBV29-1	15	.	TRBJ1-2	CSVTGLGDRRYGYTF
TRBV3-1	13	.	TRBJ2-7	CASSQTQTYEQYF
TRBV29-1	12	many	TRBJ2-5	CSVYGLAGTQYF
TRBV14	13	many	TRBJ1-1	CASSHGTYTEAFF
TRBV7-2	15	many	TRBJ1-5	CASSSGRYSNQPQHF
TRBV3-1	13	few	TRBJ1-4	CASRRTSNEKLFF
TRBV29-1	11	many	TRBJ1-1	CSVVTYTEAFF
TRBV10-3	16	many	TRBJ1-5	CAISDSRTGRNQPQHF
TRBV27	16	few	TRBJ1-5	CASSPGRLGNNQPQHF
TRBV28	17	.	TRBJ1-6	CASSSPGQGLENSPLHF
TRBV28	12	many	TRBJ1-5	CASSNNNQPQHF
TRBV29-1	14	many	TRBJ2-6	CSVEVSSGANVLTF
TRBV20-1	13	few	TRBJ1-5	CSARGEGTQPQHF
TRBV5-1	15	many	TRBJ2-2	CASSLDTSDTGELFF
TRBV4-2	13	.	TRBJ2-5	CASSQGMQETQYF
TRBV14	19	many	TRBJ2-5	CASSPQWSSGKSFQETQYF
TRBV23-1	18	.	TRBJ1-3	CASSQSQGTACSGNTIYF
TRBV20-1	15	many	TRBJ2-2	CSARDPRGRPGELFF
TRBV7-2	15	many	TRBJ2-3	CASSPSQASGGRRYF
TRBV7-9	13	few	TRBJ2-1	CASDEPGASEQFF
TRBV5-1	14	.	TRBJ1-2	CASSLAGQEHGYTF
TRBV7-2	15	many	TRBJ1-1	CASSLAVRGDTEAFF
TRBV20-1	13	few	TRBJ2-1	CSAGGTGDNEQFF
TRBV12-3/TRBV12-4	18	many	TRBJ1-6	CASSLSWGSSSYNSPLHF
TRBV11-3	14	many	TRBJ2-7	CASSLGNSGYEQYF
TRBV18	16	many	TRBJ1-6	CASSPLRTGRHSPLHF
TRBV29-1	13	many	TRBJ2-2	CSVDGDNTGELFF
TRBV2	15	many	TRBJ2-1	CASNEQGRNYNEQFF
TRBV7-2	15	many	TRBJ2-1	CASSLFQRMYNEQFF
TRBV7-2	16	many	TRBJ1-3	CASSRPGHSSGNTIYF
TRBV20-1	13	many	TRBJ2-3	CSAEGQTTDTQYF
TRBV7-2	15	many	TRBJ2-3	CASSSQRGGLDTQYF
TRBV6-2/TRBV6-3	14	many	TRBJ1-5	CASNPGQSGQPQHF
TRBV6-2/TRBV6-3	13	many	TRBJ1-1	CASRLSLNTEAFF
TRBV7-2	14	many	TRBJ1-5	CASNPGYSNQPQHF
TRBV4-3	17	many	TRBJ1-1	CASSHDLNSDRGSEAFF
TRBV20-1	14	many	TRBJ2-7	CSASSPDSSYEQYF
TRBV20-1	14	many	TRBJ2-5	CSAREADVRGTQYF
TRBV2	15	many	TRBJ1-5	CASSETGATSQPQHF
TRBV7-8	15	many	TRBJ2-1	CASSLGRAVYNEQFF
TRBV29-1	15	many	TRBJ2-2	CSVEGQPPDTGELFF
TRBV15	13	many	TRBJ2-7	CATSNRERYEQYF
TRBV20-1	16	many	TRBJ2-3	CSASSTSGGATDTQYF